This TCR beta chain stems from a study of cytomegalovirus exposure and HLA in healthy donors. The CDR3 contains 13 residues. V shed 3 bases and J shed 2 bases, with 8 bases lying between them. The germline V gene encodes CDR1 MDHEN and CDR2 SYDVKM. Both 60 Vbeta primers and 13 Jbeta primers went into the PCR. Produced via immunoSEQ multiplex PCR; TCRdb's table is partial and in-frame only. In the table there are 150,000 to 200,000 clones, about 80% of which are singletons. Study-level points and caveats: Productive status was seen about 87% or about 30% of the time for most TCR beta V segments in an earlier analysis.

With regard to this clone: As yet, its antigen is unknown.

The genes are TRBV28 and TRBJ2-7; a possible D gene is TRBD2 (5 bases). The sequenced sample was PBMCs. The receptor comes from a woman aged 30 to 39 in good health and CMV-seronegative. The chain's CDR3 is CASSLTEAYEQYF. The CDR3 coding sequence is TGTGCCAGCAGTTTGACGGAGGCCTACGAGCAGTACTTC.